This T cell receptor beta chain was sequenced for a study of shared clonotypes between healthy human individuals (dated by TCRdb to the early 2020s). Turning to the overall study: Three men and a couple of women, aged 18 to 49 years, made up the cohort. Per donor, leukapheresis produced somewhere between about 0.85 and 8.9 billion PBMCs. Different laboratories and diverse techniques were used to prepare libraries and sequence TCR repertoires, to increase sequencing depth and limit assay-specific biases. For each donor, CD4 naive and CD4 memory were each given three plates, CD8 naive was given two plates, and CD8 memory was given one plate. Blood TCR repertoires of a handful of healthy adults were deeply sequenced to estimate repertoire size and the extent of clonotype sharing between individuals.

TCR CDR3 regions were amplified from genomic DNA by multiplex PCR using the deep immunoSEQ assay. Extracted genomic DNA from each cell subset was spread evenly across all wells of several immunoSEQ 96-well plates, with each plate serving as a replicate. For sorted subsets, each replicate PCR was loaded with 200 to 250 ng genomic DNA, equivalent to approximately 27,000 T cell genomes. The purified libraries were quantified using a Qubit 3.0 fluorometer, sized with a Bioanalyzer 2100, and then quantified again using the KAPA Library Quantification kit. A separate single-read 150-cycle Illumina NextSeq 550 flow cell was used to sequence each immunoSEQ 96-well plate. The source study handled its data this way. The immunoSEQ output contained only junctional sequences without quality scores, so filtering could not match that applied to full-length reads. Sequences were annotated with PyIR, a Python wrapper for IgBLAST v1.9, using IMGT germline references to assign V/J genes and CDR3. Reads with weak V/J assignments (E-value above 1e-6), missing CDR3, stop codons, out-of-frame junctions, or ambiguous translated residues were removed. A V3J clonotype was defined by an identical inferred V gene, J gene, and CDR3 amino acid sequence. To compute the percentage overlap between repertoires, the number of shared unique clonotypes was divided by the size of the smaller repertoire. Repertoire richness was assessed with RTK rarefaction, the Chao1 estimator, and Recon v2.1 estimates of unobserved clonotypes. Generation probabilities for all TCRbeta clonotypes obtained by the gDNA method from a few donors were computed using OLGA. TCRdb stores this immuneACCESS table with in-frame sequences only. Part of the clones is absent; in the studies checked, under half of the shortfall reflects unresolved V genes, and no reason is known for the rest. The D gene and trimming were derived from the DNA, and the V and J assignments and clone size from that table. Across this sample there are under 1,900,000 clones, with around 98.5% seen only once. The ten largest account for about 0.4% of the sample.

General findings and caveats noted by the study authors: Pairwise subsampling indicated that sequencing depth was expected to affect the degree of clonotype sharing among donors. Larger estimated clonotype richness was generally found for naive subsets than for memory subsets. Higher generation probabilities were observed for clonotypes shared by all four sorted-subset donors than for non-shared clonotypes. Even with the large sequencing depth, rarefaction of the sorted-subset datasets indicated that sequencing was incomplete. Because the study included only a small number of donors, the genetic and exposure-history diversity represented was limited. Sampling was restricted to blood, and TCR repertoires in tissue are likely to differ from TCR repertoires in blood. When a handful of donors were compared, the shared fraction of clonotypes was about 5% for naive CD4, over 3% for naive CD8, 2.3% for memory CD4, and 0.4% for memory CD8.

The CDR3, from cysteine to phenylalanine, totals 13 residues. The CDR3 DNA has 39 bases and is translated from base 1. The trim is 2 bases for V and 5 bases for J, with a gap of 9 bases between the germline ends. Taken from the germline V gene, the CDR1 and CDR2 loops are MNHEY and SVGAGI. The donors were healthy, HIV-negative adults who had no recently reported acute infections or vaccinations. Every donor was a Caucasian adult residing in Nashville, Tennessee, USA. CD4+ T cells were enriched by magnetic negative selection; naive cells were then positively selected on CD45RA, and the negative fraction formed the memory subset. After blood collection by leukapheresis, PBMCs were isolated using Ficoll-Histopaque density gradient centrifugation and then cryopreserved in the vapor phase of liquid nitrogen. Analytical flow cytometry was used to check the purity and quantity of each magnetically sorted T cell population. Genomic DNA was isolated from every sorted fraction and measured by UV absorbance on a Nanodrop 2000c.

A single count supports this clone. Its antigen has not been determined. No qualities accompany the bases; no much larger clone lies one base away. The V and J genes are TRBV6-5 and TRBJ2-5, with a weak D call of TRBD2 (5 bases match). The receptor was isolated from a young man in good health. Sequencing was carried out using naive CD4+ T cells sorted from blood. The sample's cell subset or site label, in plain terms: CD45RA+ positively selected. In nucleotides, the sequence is TGTGCCAGCAGTTACCCGGGGTCGGAGACCCAGTACTTC. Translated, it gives CASSYPGSETQYF.